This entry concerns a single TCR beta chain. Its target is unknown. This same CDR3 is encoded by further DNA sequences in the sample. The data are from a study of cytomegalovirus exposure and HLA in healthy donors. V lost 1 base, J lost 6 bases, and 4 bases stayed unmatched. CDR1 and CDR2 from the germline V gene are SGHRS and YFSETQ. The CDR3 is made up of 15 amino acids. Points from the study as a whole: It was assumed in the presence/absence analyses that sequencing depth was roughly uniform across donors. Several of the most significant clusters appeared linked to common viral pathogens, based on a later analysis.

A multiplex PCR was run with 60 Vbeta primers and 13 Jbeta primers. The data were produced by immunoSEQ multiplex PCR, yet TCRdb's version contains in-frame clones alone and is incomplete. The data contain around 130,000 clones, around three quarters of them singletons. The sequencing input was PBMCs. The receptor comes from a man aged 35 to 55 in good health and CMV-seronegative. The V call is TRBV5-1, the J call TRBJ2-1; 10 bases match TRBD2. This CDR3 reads CASSLSLAGANEQFF. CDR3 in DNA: TGCGCCAGCAGCTTGAGTCTAGCGGGAGCCAATGAGCAGTTCTTC.